These 5 T cell receptor beta chains were sequenced from one sample in a study of blood T cell repertoires in COVID-19. Profiled with immunoSEQ multiplex PCR; TCRdb holds only in-frame clones, not every one. The sample lists 300,000 to 500,000 clones, 85% to 90% occurring once. The sample comprised PBMCs or T cells enriched from blood (not recorded which). Source of these receptors: a woman between 25 and 40 years old with acute COVID-19.

Here the CDR3 reads CASSLHSRGTGELFF. Written as DNA, the CDR3 is TGTGCCAGCAGTTTGCACTCCAGGGGCACCGGGGAGCTGTTTTTT. This chain links TRBV27 with TRBJ2-2; the D gene is possibly TRBD1 (6 bases). Trimming stripped 3 bases from V and 4 bases from J, with 12 bases between. CDR1 is MNHEY and CDR2 is SMNVEV in the germline V gene (reference sequence). There are 15 residues in the CDR3.

The chain recombines TRBV6-5 with TRBJ2-3, with unresolved D. Deletions cut 11 bases from V and 4 bases from J, with 16 bases between. The CDR3 is 13 residues long. The V gene's germline CDR1 is MNHEY and CDR2 SVGAGI. This chain's CDR3 is CAGPARKADTQYF. The CDR3 nucleotides are TGTGCCGGCCCGGCGAGGAAGGCAGATACGCAGTATTTT.

V gene TRBV6-2 or TRBV6-3 combines with J gene TRBJ1-5, with D perhaps TRBD1 (5 bases). V was trimmed by 0 bases and J by 7 bases, leaving 13 bases between them. The CDR3 runs 15 residues. Germline CDR1 and CDR2: MNHEY and SVGEGT. DNA of the CDR3: TGTGCCAGCAGTTACTCGAGTGGGGCTGGCCAGCCCCAGCATTTT. It yields the protein CASSYSSGAGQPQHF.

This chain links TRBV2 with TRBJ2-7; weak D call: TRBD2 (5 bases). V lost 3 bases, J lost 2 bases, and 11 bases lay in between. The germline gives CDR1 SNHLY, CDR2 FYNNEI. The CDR3 totals 14 residues. The CDR3 sequence is CASSDGVLAYEQYF. The CDR3 nucleotides read TGTGCCAGCAGTGACGGGGTTTTGGCCTACGAGCAGTACTTC. Complete variable domain (other parts from reference TRBV2 and TRBJ2-7): EPEVTQTPSHQVTQMGQEVILRCVPISNHLYFYWYRQILGQKVEFLVSFYNNEISEKSEIFDDQFSVERPDGSNFTLKIRSTKLEDSAMYFCASSDGVLAYEQYFGPGTRLTVT.

The chain couples TRBV6-2 or TRBV6-3 to TRBJ1-2; D uncertain. Germline CDR1 MNHEY, CDR2 SVGEGT. This CDR3 is built from 15 residues. V was shortened by 5 bases and J by 8 bases, with 21 bases between the two germline ends. CDR3 in amino acids: CASSRETDGRRGYTF. CDR3 DNA sequence: TGTGCCAGCAGTAGGGAGACTGACGGGCGACGGGGCTACACCTTC.